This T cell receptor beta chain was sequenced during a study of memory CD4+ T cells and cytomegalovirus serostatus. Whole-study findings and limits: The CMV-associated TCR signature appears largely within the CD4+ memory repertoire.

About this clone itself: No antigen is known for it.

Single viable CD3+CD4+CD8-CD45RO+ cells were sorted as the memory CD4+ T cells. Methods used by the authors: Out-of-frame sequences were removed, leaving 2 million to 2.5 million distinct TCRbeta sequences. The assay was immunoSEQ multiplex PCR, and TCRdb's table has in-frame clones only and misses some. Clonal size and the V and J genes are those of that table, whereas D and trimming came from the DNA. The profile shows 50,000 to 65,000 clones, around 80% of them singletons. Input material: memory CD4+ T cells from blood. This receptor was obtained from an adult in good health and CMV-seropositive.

The CDR3 protein is CASSLIPTGPIPNTEAFF. In nucleotides, the CDR3 is TGTGCCAGCAGCTTAATTCCGACAGGTCCTATCCCGAACACTGAAGCTTTCTTT. The V gene is TRBV7-3, the J gene TRBJ1-1, with a tentative D call TRBD1 (6 bases). Germline V lookup: CDR1 SGHTA, CDR2 FQGTGA. The length of the CDR3 is 18 residues. V was shortened by 1 base and J by 1 base, with 19 bases between the two germline ends.